The rows below give T cell receptor beta chains drawn from one sample of a study of blood T cell repertoires in COVID-19. Using immunoSEQ multiplex PCR, the repertoire was profiled, and TCRdb retains in-frame clones only, with some absent. The table includes a few hundred thousand clones, 84% detected once. The source material was peripheral blood. These receptors all stem from a woman aged 40 to 50 who had recovered from COVID-19. Each CDR3 is given with its conserved first and last residue. A D gene is named only where the DNA matches it firmly. For some rows the clone size is stated as once, few or many, or as a class when expanded; others skip it.

d_call	v_call	clone_size	j_call	cdr3_aa	cdr3_nt
-	TRBV18	-	TRBJ1-5	CASSPGGASQPQHF	TGTGCCAGCTCACCAGGCGGGGCCAGTCAGCCCCAGCATTTT
-	TRBV19	-	TRBJ2-1	CASSSFTGIEQFF	TGTGCCAGTAGTTCCTTTACGGGGATAGAGCAGTTCTTC
TRBD2	TRBV2	-	TRBJ2-3	CASSELAGGPDTQYF	TGTGCCAGCAGTGAACTAGCGGGGGGGCCAGATACGCAGTATTTT
TRBD1	TRBV19	-	TRBJ2-2	CASRTGTGELFF	TGTGCCAGTAGGACAGGGACCGGGGAGCTGTTTTTT
TRBD1	TRBV9	-	TRBJ2-1	CASSVGQGEYNEQFF	TGTGCCAGCAGCGTAGGACAGGGAGAGTACAATGAGCAGTTCTTC
TRBD1	TRBV4-3	-	TRBJ1-2	CASSRYRDSRESGYTF	TGCGCCAGCAGCCGCTACCGGGACAGCCGGGAGAGTGGCTACACCTTC
-	TRBV7-8	-	TRBJ1-1	CASSRSVNTEAFF	TGTGCCAGCAGCCGCTCGGTGAACACTGAAGCTTTCTTT
TRBD1	TRBV5-1	-	TRBJ2-3	CASSFAGTGLADTQYF	TGCGCCAGCAGCTTTGCCGGGACAGGGCTGGCAGATACGCAGTATTTT
-	TRBV6-4	-	TRBJ2-7	CASSDSTDPGHRGYEQYF	TGTGCCAGCAGTGACTCGACCGACCCGGGACATCGGGGATACGAGCAGTACTTC
-	TRBV3-1/TRBV3-2	-	TRBJ1-2	CASSQGWQGRGYTF	TGTGCCAGCAGCCAAGGATGGCAGGGTCGTGGCTACACCTTC
-	TRBV7-8	once	TRBJ1-2	CASSLYTSTSSRGYGYTF	TGTGCCAGCAGCTTATACACATCGACCTCTTCAAGGGGCTATGGCTACACCTTC